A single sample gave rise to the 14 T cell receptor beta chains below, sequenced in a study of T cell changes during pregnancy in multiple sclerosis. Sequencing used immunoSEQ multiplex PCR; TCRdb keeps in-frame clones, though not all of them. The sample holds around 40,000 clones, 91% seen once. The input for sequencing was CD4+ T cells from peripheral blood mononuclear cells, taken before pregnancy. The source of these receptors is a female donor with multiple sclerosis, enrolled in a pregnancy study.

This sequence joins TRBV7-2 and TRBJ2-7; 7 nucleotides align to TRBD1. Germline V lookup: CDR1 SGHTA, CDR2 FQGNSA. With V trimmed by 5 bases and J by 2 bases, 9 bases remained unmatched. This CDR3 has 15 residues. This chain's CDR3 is CASSDQSGTAYEQYF. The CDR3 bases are TGTGCCAGCAGCGATCAATCCGGGACAGCCTACGAGCAGTACTTC.

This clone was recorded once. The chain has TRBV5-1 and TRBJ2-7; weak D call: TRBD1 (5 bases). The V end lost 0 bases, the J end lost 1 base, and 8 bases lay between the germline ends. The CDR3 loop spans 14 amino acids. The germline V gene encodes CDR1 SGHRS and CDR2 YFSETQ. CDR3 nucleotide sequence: TGCGCCAGCAGCTTGGGGGGCGTATCCTACGAGCAGTACTTC. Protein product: CASSLGGVSYEQYF.

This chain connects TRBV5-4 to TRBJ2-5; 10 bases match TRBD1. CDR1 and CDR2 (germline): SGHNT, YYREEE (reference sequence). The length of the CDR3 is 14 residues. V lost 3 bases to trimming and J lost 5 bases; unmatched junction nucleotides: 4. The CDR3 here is CASSWTGGTETQYF. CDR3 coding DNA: TGTGCCAGCAGCTGGACAGGGGGTACGGAGACCCAGTACTTC.

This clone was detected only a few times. CDR3: CASTLDRETQYF. CDR3 coding DNA: TGTGCCAGCACCCTGGACAGAGAGACCCAGTACTTC. The chain carries TRBV2 and TRBJ2-5, with D tentatively TRBD1 (6 bases). Trimming shortened V by 7 bases and J by 4 bases, and 10 bases separated the two germline ends. Germline V lookup: CDR1 SNHLY, CDR2 FYNNEI. The CDR3 has 12 residues.

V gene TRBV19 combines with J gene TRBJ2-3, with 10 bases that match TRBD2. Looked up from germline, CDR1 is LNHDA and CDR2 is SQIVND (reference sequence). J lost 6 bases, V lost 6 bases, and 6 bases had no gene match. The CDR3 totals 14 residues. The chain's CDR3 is CASSSSGGWDTQYF. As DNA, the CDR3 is TGTGCCAGTAGCTCTAGCGGGGGTTGGGATACGCAGTATTTT.

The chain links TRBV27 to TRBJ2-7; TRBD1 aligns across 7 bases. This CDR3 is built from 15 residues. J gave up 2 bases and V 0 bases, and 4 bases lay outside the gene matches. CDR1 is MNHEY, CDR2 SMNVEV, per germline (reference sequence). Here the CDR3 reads CASSLSGTDPYEQYF. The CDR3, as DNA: TGTGCCAGCAGTTTATCGGGGACAGACCCCTACGAGCAGTACTTC.

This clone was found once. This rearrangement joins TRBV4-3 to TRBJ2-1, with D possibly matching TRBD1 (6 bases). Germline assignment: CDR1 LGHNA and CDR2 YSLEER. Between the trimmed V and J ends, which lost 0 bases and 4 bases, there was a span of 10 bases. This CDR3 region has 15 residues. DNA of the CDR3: TGCGCCAGCAGCCAAGAGTCAGGGGCATACAATGAGCAGTTCTTC. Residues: CASSQESGAYNEQFF.

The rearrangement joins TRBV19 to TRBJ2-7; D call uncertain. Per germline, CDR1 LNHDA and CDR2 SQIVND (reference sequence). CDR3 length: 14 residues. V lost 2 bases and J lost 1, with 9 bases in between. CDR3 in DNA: TGTGCCAGTAGTATAACACAGCCATCCTACGAGCAGTACTTC. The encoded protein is CASSITQPSYEQYF.

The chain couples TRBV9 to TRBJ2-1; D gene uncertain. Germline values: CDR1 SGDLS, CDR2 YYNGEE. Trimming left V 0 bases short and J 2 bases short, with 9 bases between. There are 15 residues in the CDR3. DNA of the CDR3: TGTGCCAGCAGCGTAGTGAGTTCCACCTACAATGAGCAGTTCTTC. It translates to CASSVVSSTYNEQFF.

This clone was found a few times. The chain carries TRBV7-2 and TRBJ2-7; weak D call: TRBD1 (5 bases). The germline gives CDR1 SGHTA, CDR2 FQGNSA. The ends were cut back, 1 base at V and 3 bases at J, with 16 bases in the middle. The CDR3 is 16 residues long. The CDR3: CASSLGARQTLYEQYF. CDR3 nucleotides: TGTGCCAGCAGCTTAGGGGCCAGACAGACCCTCTACGAGCAGTACTTC. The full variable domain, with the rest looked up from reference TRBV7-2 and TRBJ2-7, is GAGVSQSPSNKVTEKGKDVELRCDPISGHTALYWYRQSLGQGLEFLIYFQGNSAPDKSGLPSDRFSAERTGGSVSTLTIQRTQQEDSAVYLCASSLGARQTLYEQYFGPGTRLTVT.

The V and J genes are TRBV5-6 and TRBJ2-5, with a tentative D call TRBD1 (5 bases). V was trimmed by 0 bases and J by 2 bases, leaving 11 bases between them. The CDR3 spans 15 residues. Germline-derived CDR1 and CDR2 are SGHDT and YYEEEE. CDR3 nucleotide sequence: TGTGCCAGCAGCTTGGCTGGGGCAGATCAAGAGACCCAGTACTTC. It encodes CASSLAGADQETQYF. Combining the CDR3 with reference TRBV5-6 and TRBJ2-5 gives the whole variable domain DAGVTQSPTHLIKTRGQQVTLRCSPKSGHDTVSWYQQALGQGPQFIFQYYEEEERQRGNFPDRFSGHQFPNYSSELNVNALLLGDSALYLCASSLAGADQETQYFGPGTRLLVL.

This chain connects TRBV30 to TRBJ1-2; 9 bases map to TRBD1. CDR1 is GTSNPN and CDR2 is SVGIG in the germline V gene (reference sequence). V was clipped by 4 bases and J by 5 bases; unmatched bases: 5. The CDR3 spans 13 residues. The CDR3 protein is CAWNRGTGYGYTF. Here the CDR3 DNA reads TGTGCCTGGAATCGGGGGACAGGGTATGGCTACACCTTC.

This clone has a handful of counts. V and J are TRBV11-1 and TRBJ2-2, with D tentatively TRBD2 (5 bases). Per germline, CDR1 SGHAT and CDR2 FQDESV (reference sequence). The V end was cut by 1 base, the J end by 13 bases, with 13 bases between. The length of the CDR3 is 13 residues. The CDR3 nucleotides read TGTGCCAGCAGCTTAGACGGTGGAGGAGGGCTGTTTTTT. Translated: CASSLDGGGGLFF. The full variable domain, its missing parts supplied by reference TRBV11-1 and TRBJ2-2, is EAEVAQSPRYKITEKSQAVAFWCDPISGHATLYWYRQILGQGPELLVQFQDESVVDDSQLPKDRFSAERLKGVDSTLKIQPAELGDSAMYLCASSLDGGGGLFFGEGSRLTVL.

The CDR3 bases are TGTGCCAGCAGCCGTAGACACCCAAGTGAGACATTACGGTATGGCTACACCTTC. As protein: CASSRRHPSETLRYGYTF. V gene TRBV7-9 combines with J gene TRBJ1-2; D not certain. Per germline, CDR1 SEHNR and CDR2 FQNEAQ (reference sequence). Trimming took off 5 bases at V and 5 bases at J, with 27 bases between the two ends. The CDR3 contains 18 residues. Together with reference TRBV7-9 and TRBJ1-2, the CDR3 gives the full variable domain: DTGVSQNPRHKITKRGQNVTFRCDPISEHNRLYWYRQTLGQGPEFLTYFQNEAQLEKSRLLSDRFSAERPKGSFSTLEIQRTEQGDSAMYLCASSRRHPSETLRYGYTFGSGTRLTVV.